This paragraph covers one TCR beta chain sequence. These data are taken from a study of blood T cell repertoires in COVID-19. Authors' processing steps: Amplification with reference gene primers provided the estimates of nucleated cell counts. Profiling relied on immunoSEQ multiplex PCR, and the TCRdb table lists in-frame clones only, not all of them. The DNA was the basis for D and trimming; V, J and clone size are from that table. The sample has over 110,000 clones; 80% to 90% are singletons. The CDR3 is made up of 15 amino acids. Between the trimmed V and J ends, which lost 5 bases and 1 base, there was a span of 15 bases. CDR1 LNHDA and CDR2 SQIVND come from the germline V gene (reference sequence).

This clonotype originated in a woman in her forties or fifties with acute or convalescent COVID-19. This chain connects TRBV19 to TRBJ2-7; maybe TRBD2 (6 bases). Material for sequencing was peripheral blood. CDR3 residues: CASSAGWRISYEQYF. The CDR3 DNA is TGTGCCAGTAGTGCGGGGTGGAGGATATCCTACGAGCAGTACTTC.